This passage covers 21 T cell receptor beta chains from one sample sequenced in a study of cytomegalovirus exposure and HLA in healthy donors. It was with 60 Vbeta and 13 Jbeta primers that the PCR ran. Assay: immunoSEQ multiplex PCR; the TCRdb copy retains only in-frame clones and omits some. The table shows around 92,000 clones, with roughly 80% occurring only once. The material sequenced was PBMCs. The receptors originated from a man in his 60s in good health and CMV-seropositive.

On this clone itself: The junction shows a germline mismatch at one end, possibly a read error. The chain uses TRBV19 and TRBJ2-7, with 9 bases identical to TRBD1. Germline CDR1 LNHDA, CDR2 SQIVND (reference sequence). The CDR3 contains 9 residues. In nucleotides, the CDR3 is TGTGAGTGTGCGACAGGGGGTGATTTC. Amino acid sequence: CECATGGDF.

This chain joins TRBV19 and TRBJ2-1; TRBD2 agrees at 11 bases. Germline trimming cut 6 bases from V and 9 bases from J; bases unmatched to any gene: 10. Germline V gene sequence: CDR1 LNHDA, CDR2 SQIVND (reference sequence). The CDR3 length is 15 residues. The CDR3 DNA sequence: TGTGCCAGTAGCCACGCGGGGACTAGCGGCGTTGAGCAGTTCTTC. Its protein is CASSHAGTSGVEQFF.

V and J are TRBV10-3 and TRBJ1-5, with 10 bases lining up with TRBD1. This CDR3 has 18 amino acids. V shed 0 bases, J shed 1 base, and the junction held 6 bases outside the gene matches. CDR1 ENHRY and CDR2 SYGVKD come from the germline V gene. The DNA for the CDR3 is TGTGCCATCAGTGAGTCCGGGACAGGGGCGGTAAGCAATCAGCCCCAGCATTTT. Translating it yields CAISESGTGAVSNQPQHF.

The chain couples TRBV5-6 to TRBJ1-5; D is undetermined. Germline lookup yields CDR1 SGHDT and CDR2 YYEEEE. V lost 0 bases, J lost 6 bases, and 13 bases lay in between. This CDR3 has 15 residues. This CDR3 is CASSLGREWGQPQHF. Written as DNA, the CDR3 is TGTGCCAGCAGCTTGGGGCGGGAGTGGGGTCAGCCCCAGCATTTT.

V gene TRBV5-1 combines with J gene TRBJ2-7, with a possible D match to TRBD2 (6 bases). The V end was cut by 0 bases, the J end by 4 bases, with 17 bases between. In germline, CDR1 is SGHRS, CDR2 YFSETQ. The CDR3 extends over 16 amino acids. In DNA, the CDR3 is TGCGCCAGCAGCTTGGCGGGGGAGGCAGGGATTTACGAGCAGTACTTC. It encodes CASSLAGEAGIYEQYF.

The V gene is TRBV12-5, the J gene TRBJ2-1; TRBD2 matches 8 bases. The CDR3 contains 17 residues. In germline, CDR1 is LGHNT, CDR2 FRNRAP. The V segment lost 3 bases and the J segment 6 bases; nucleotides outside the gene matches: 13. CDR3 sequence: CASGLDGGAKPANEQFF. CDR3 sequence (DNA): TGTGCTAGTGGTTTAGACGGGGGGGCGAAACCGGCCAATGAGCAGTTCTTC.

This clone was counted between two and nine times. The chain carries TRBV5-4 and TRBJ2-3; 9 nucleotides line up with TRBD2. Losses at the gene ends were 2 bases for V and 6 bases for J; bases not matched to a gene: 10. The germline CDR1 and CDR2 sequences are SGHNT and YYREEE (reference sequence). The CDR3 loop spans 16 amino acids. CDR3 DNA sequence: TGTGCCAGCAGCTTAATTGGGCGGGGGGGCAGGGATACGCAGTATTTT. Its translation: CASSLIGRGGRDTQYF.

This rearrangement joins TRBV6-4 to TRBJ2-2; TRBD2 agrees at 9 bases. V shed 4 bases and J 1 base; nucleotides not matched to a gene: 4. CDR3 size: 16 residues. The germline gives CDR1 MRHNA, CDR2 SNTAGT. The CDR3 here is CASSALAGRNTGELFF. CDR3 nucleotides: TGTGCCAGCAGTGCCCTAGCGGGGCGGAACACCGGGGAGCTGTTTTTT.

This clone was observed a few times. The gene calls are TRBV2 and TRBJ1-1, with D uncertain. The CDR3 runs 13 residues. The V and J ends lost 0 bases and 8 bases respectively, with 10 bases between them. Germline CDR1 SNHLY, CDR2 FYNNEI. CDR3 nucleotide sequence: TGTGCCAGCAGTGAAGCGAGAAATATCGAAGCTTTCTTT. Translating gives CASSEARNIEAFF.

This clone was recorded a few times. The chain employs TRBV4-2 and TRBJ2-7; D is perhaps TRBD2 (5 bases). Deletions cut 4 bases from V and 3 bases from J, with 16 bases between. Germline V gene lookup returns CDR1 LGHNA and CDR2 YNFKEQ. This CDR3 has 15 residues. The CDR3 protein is CASSPTSGTIYEQYF. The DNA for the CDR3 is TGTGCCAGCAGCCCTACCTCGGGAACAATCTACGAGCAGTACTTC.

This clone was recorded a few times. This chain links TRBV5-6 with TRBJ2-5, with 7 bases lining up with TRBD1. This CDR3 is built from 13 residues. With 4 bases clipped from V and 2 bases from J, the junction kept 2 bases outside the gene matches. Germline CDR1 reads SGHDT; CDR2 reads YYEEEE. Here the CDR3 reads CASSRQGQETQYF. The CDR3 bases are TGTGCCAGCAGCCGACAGGGTCAAGAGACCCAGTACTTC.

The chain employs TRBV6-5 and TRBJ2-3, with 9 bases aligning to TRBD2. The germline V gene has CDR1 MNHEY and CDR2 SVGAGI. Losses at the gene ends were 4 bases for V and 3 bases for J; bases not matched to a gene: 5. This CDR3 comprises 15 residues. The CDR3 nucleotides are TGTGCCAGCAGTTGGAACCTAGCGGGGACAGATACGCAGTATTTT. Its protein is CASSWNLAGTDTQYF.

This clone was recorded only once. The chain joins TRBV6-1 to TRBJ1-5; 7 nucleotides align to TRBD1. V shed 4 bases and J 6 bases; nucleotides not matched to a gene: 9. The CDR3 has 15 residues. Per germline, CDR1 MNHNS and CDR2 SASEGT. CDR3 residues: CASSGTGDRAQPQHF. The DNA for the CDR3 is TGTGCCAGCAGTGGAACAGGGGACCGGGCTCAGCCCCAGCATTTT.

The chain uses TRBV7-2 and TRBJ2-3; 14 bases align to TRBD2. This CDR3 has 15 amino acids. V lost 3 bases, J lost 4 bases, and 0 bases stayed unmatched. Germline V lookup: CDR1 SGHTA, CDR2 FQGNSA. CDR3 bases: TGTGCCAGCAGCTTGACTAGCGGGGGGGCAGATACGCAGTATTTT. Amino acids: CASSLTSGGADTQYF.

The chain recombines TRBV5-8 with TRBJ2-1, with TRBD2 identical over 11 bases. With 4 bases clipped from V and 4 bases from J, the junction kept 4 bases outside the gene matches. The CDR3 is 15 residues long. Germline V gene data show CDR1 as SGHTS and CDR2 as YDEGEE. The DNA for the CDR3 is TGTGCCAGCAGCCGGCTAGCGGGGGGATACAATGAGCAGTTCTTC. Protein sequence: CASSRLAGGYNEQFF.

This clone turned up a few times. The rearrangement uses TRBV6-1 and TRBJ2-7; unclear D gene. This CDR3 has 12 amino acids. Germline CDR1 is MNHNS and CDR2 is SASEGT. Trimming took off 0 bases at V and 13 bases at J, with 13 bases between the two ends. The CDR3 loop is CASSEASQVLYF. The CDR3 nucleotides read TGTGCCAGCAGTGAAGCTTCCCAGGTCCTCTACTTC.

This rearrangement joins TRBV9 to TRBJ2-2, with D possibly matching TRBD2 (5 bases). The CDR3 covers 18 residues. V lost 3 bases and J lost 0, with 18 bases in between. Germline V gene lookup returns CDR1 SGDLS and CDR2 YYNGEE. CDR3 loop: CASSGEGSVQANTGELFF. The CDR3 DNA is TGTGCCAGCAGCGGAGAAGGGAGCGTGCAGGCGAACACCGGGGAGCTGTTTTTT.

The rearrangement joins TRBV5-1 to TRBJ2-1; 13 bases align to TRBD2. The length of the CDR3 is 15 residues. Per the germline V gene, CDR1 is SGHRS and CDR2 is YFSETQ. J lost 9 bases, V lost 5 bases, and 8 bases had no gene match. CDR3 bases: TGCGCCAGCAGTCGGACTAGCGGGGGAGGGAGTGAGCAGTTCTTC. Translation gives CASSRTSGGGSEQFF.

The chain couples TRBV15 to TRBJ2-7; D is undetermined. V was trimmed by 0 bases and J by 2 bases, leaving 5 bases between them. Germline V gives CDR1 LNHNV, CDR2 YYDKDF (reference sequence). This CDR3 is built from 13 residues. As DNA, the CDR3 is TGTGCCACCAGCAGAGAGGCAGCCTACGAGCAGTACTTC. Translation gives CATSREAAYEQYF.

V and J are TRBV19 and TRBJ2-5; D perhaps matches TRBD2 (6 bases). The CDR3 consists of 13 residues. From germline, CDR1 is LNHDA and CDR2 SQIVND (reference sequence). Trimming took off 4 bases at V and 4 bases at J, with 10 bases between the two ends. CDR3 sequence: CASSRGEPETQYF. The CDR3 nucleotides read TGTGCCAGTAGTAGGGGGGAGCCAGAGACCCAGTACTTC.

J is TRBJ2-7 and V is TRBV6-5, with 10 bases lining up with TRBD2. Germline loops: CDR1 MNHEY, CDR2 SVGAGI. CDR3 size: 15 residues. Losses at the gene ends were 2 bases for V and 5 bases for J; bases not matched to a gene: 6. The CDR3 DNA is TGTGCCAGCAGTTACCCAAGCGGGGGGGCTGACGAGCAGTACTTC. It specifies CASSYPSGGADEQYF.